These T cell receptor beta chains were read from a single sample in a study of breast tumors, draining lymph nodes, adjacent tissues. Each CDR3 protein gets one entry after TCRdb re-called the multiplex PCR reads with MiXCR. The repertoire holds about 230,000 distinct CDR3 sequences, with about 32% as singletons. The sequencing sample was made of axillary lymph node tissue. These receptors came from a female donor with breast cancer. Some clones in this sample may be carry-over from other donors' samples. Each CDR3 is given with its conserved first and last residue. D genes are given only for firm matches. Only part of the rows carry a size: once, few, many, or a class if the clone is expanded.

d_call,v_call,j_call,clone_size,cdr3_aa,cdr3_nt
.,TRBV29-1,TRBJ1-2,.,CSIEDIGEYGYTF,TGCAGTATTGAAGATATAGGGGAATATGGCTACACCTTC
TRBD2,TRBV20-1,TRBJ2-3,many,CSARALAGDTQYF,TGCAGTGCTAGGGCCCTAGCGGGAGATACGCAGTATTTT
.,TRBV4-2,TRBJ1-2,.,CASSRDQGSHGYTF,TGTGCCAGCAGCCGAGACCAGGGGTCTCATGGCTACACCTTC
.,TRBV20-1,TRBJ2-5,many,CSAPLTALQETQYF,TGCAGTGCTCCTCTGACAGCCCTCCAAGAGACCCAGTACTTC
.,TRBV12-5,TRBJ1-5,many,CASGLSSNQPQHF,TGTGCTAGCGGCCTTTCTAGCAATCAGCCCCAGCATTTT
.,TRBV7-9,TRBJ2-5,.,CASSLRGGVGTGKETQYF,TGTGCCAGCAGCTTAAGGGGGGGGGTGGGGACAGGCAAAGAGACCCAGTACTTC
TRBD1,TRBV20-1,TRBJ1-2,.,CSARLTGTGDGYTF,TGCAGTGCTAGATTAACCGGGACAGGGGATGGCTACACCTTC
.,TRBV20-1,TRBJ2-5,many,CSAGDGQETQYF,TGCAGTGCTGGGGACGGCCAAGAGACCCAGTACTTC
TRBD2,TRBV7-8,TRBJ2-3,many,CASLGGRTDTQYF,TGTGCCAGCTTAGGCGGGAGGACAGATACGCAGTATTTT
TRBD2,TRBV20-1,TRBJ2-5,many,CSARLGLAGQETQYF,TGCAGTGCTAGGTTGGGTCTAGCGGGCCAAGAGACCCAGTACTTC